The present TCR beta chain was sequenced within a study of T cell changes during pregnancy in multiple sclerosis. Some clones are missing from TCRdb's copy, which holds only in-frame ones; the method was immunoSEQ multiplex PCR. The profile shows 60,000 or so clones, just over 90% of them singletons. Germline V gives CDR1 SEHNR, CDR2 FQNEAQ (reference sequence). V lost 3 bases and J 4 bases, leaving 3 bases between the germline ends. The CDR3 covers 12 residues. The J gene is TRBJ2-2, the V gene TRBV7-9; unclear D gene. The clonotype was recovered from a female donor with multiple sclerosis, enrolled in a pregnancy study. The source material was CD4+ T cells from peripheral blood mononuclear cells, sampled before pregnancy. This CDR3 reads CASSLSTGELFF. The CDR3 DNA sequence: TGTGCCAGCAGCTTGAGCACCGGGGAGCTGTTTTTT.